This T cell receptor beta chain was found in a study of CD8+ T cells in alopecia areata. Overall study findings and caveats: Patients shared TCRs less clearly than mice did, possibly for HLA-related reasons. Normal skin contains resident alphabeta T cells, and these are also sequenced in scalp samples.

This clone was found a few times. The antigen is undetermined. Germline V lookup: CDR1 LGHNA, CDR2 YNFKEQ. Trimming cost V 4 bases and J 5 bases; bases outside gene matches: 9. The CDR3 sequence is 17 residues long. Extracted from the samples, RNA was reverse transcribed into cDNA to serve as the sequencing template. TCRdb's copy holds only in-frame clones and misses some; the assay was immunoSEQ multiplex PCR. The sample consists of roughly 100,000 clones, about 60% of them appearing once. The sequence was collected from a human donor in good health. The chain carries TRBV4-2 and TRBJ1-6; 9 nucleotides agree with TRBD1. Input material: CD4+ T cells sorted from blood. The CDR3 region is CASSPLTGGADNSPLHF. For the CDR3, the DNA is TGTGCCAGCAGCCCGCTCACAGGGGGCGCCGATAATTCACCCCTCCACTTT.